The 26 T cell receptor beta chains reported below all come from one sample, sequenced in a study of shared clonotypes between healthy human individuals. The naive CD8 fraction comprised CD45RO-negative cells positively selected for CCR7 and excluded terminally differentiated effector memory CD45RA+ cells. The repertoire was sequenced with immunoSEQ multiplex PCR; TCRdb's copy has only in-frame clones and lacks some. The data show about 2.1 million clones, approximately 92% seen once. Source material: naive CD8+ T cells from PBMCs. These receptors were obtained from a man aged 18 to 30 in good health. Some clones in this sample may be carry-over from other donors' samples.

The chain has TRBV28 and TRBJ2-1; possibly TRBD2 for D (6 bases). The V gene lost 7 bases and the J gene lost 12 bases, with 16 bases spanning the gap. The CDR3 sequence is 12 residues long. Per the germline V gene, CDR1 is MDHEN and CDR2 is SYDVKM. The CDR3 sequence is CASTTAPGGQFF. The CDR3 coding sequence is TGTGCCAGCACCACGGCCCCCGGGGGGCAGTTCTTC.

The chain carries TRBV6-5 and TRBJ1-1, with D tentatively TRBD1 (5 bases). The CDR3 totals 14 residues. CDR1 and CDR2 from the germline V gene are MNHEY and SVGAGI. The V end was cut by 0 bases, the J end by 7 bases, with 12 bases between. DNA of the CDR3: TGTGCCAGCAGTTACTCGGGACCATCCGTTGAAGCTTTCTTT. Translating gives CASSYSGPSVEAFF.

This chain links TRBV18 with TRBJ1-1, with D uncertain. Germline assignment: CDR1 KGHSH and CDR2 LQKENI. Trimming cost V 2 bases and J 1 base, with 14 bases left between them. This CDR3 contains 16 residues. DNA for the CDR3: TGTGCCAGCTCACCAAGTTCCCGTCGCCCGAACACTGAAGCTTTCTTT. This sequence encodes CASSPSSRRPNTEAFF. Based on the CDR3 plus reference TRBV18 and TRBJ1-1, the full variable domain is NAGVMQNPRHLVRRRGQEARLRCSPMKGHSHVYWYRQLPEEGLKFMVYLQKENIIDESGMPKERFSAEFPKEGPSILRIQQVVRGDSAAYFCASSPSSRRPNTEAFFGQGTRLTVV.

The gene calls are TRBV6-6 and TRBJ2-1, with TRBD1 matching over 7 bases. This CDR3 has 14 residues. V dropped 9 bases and J dropped 7; count of bases not matched to a gene: 12. The germline gives CDR1 MNHNY, CDR2 SVGAGI (reference sequence). The CDR3 here is CASTGEPGSNEQFF. The CDR3 nucleotides are TGTGCCAGTACAGGGGAGCCGGGAAGTAATGAGCAGTTCTTC.

In this sample, this clone turned up once. The rearrangement links TRBV5-6 to TRBJ2-3; D call uncertain. Trimming stripped 1 base from V and 6 bases from J, with 15 bases between. Germline V gives CDR1 SGHDT, CDR2 YYEEEE. The CDR3 loop spans 15 amino acids. Written as DNA, the CDR3 is TGTGCCAGCAGCTTGATCCAGCCGCTACGGGATACGCAGTATTTT. It yields the protein CASSLIQPLRDTQYF. The whole variable domain, filled in from reference TRBV5-6 and TRBJ2-3, reads DAGVTQSPTHLIKTRGQQVTLRCSPKSGHDTVSWYQQALGQGPQFIFQYYEEEERQRGNFPDRFSGHQFPNYSSELNVNALLLGDSALYLCASSLIQPLRDTQYFGPGTRLTVL.

The J gene is TRBJ1-5, the V gene TRBV21-1. TRBV21-1 is labeled a pseudogene. The CDR3 sequence is 12 residues long. The CDR3 here is CASSPRAQPQHF. DNA for the CDR3: TGTGCCAGCAGCCCAAGGGCTCAGCCCCAGCATTTT.

The rearrangement joins TRBV9 to TRBJ2-2, with 8 bases lining up with TRBD1. After removal of 6 bases from V and 6 bases from J, the junction contained 7 bases not matched to a gene. The CDR3 totals 14 residues. Germline assignment: CDR1 SGDLS and CDR2 YYNGEE. The CDR3 sequence is CASTRGQGSGELFF. CDR3 sequence (DNA): TGTGCCAGCACCAGGGGGCAAGGCTCCGGGGAGCTGTTTTTT.

This chain links TRBV6-5 with TRBJ2-7; D gene uncertain. Trimming cost V 9 bases and J 5 bases, with 11 bases left between them. Germline lookup yields CDR1 MNHEY and CDR2 SVGAGI. The length of the CDR3 is 11 residues. CDR3 nucleotides: TGTGCCAGTACCAATTTAAACGAGCAGTACTTC. As protein: CASTNLNEQYF.

The chain employs TRBV6-4 and TRBJ2-1; D might be TRBD1 or TRBD2, each matching 5 bases. Germline assignment: CDR1 MRHNA and CDR2 SNTAGT. The ends were cut back, 6 bases at V and 7 bases at J, with 10 bases in the middle. There are 12 residues in the CDR3. The CDR3 DNA follows: TGTGCCAGCAGGGGGGTTGGGAATGAGCAGTTCTTC. The encoded protein is CASRGVGNEQFF.

The V gene is TRBV28, the J gene TRBJ1-2; no reliable D call. V lost 3 bases, J lost 8 bases, and 13 bases lay in between. Germline V gene data show CDR1 as MDHEN and CDR2 as SYDVKM. The CDR3 runs 13 residues. The CDR3 is CASSLAVSTGYTF. CDR3 DNA: TGTGCCAGCAGTTTGGCGGTCTCTACGGGCTACACCTTC.

The J gene is TRBJ1-2, the V gene TRBV5-6; D might be TRBD1 (5 bases). The V gene lost 7 bases and the J gene lost 6 bases, with 16 bases spanning the gap. CDR3 size: 13 residues. Germline V gene lookup returns CDR1 SGHDT and CDR2 YYEEEE. CDR3 bases: TGTGCCAGCGCCGGGGCAGGGAGGAATGGCTACACCTTC. This translates into CASAGAGRNGYTF.

This clone was counted a few times. The chain employs TRBV28 and TRBJ2-1, with D perhaps TRBD1 (6 bases). V was cut by 5 bases and J by 2 bases, with 16 bases left in between. Germline loops: CDR1 MDHEN, CDR2 SYDVKM. The CDR3 is 16 residues long. The CDR3 DNA follows: TGTGCCAGCAGTCAACAGGGTTGGGGGCCCTACAATGAGCAGTTCTTC. Residues: CASSQQGWGPYNEQFF.

The gene calls are TRBV2 and TRBJ1-2; D perhaps matches TRBD1 (6 bases). The CDR3 contains 15 residues. Germline V gene data show CDR1 as SNHLY and CDR2 as FYNNEI. V dropped 8 bases and J dropped 4 bases, with 20 bases sitting between them. The CDR3 coding sequence is TGTGCCAGCCGCTACAGGGCCCAAATCGTCTATGGCTACACCTTC. Its protein is CASRYRAQIVYGYTF. The whole variable domain, filled in from reference TRBV2 and TRBJ1-2, reads EPEVTQTPSHQVTQMGQEVILRCVPISNHLYFYWYRQILGQKVEFLVSFYNNEISEKSEIFDDQFSVERPDGSNFTLKIRSTKLEDSAMYFCASRYRAQIVYGYTFGSGTRLTVV.

This chain links TRBV27 with TRBJ2-6; D gene uncertain. CDR3 length equals 13 residues. Trimming stripped 6 bases from V and 2 bases from J, with 5 bases between. Germline V gene data show CDR1 as MNHEY and CDR2 as SMNVEV (reference sequence). The CDR3 protein is CASRPPGANVLTF. In nucleotides, the CDR3 is TGTGCCAGCAGACCCCCTGGGGCCAACGTCCTGACTTTC.

The J gene is TRBJ1-2, the V gene TRBV15; possibly TRBD1 for D (5 bases). V was clipped by 6 bases and J by 2 bases, with 13 bases between them. Germline V gene lookup returns CDR1 LNHNV and CDR2 YYDKDF (reference sequence). The CDR3 has 14 amino acids. CDR3 sequence reads: CATRSGGSNYGYTF. For the CDR3, the DNA is TGTGCCACCAGGAGTGGGGGATCCAACTATGGCTACACCTTC.

The rearrangement uses TRBV5-1 and TRBJ2-1; 12 positions match TRBD2. The germline V gene encodes CDR1 SGHRS and CDR2 YFSETQ. The trim removed 5 bases at V and 7 bases at J, leaving 4 bases unmatched. The CDR3 has 14 amino acids. The CDR3 nucleotides read TGCGCCAGCAGAGGACTAGCGGGACTAAATGAGCAGTTCTTC. It yields the protein CASRGLAGLNEQFF.

This sequence joins TRBV2 and TRBJ2-1; 9 nucleotides agree with TRBD2. The V segment lost 10 bases and the J segment 5 bases; nucleotides outside the gene matches: 12. Germline V lookup: CDR1 SNHLY, CDR2 FYNNEI. The CDR3 spans 15 residues. The CDR3: CATKRTSERNNEQFF. The DNA for the CDR3 is TGTGCCACGAAACGGACTAGCGAAAGGAACAATGAGCAGTTCTTC. The whole variable domain, filled in from reference TRBV2 and TRBJ2-1, reads EPEVTQTPSHQVTQMGQEVILRCVPISNHLYFYWYRQILGQKVEFLVSFYNNEISEKSEIFDDQFSVERPDGSNFTLKIRSTKLEDSAMYFCATKRTSERNNEQFFGPGTRLTVL.

As to this clone: The sample has other DNA sequences that encode this CDR3 too. The CDR3 DNA reads TGTGCCAGCAGTTTAAGAGGGTACGAGCAGTACTTC. Translating it yields CASSLRGYEQYF. The rearrangement joins TRBV6-5 to TRBJ2-7; TRBD2 is a possible D gene (5 bases). Germline values: CDR1 MNHEY, CDR2 SVGAGI. Trimming stripped 4 bases from V and 4 bases from J, with 8 bases between. CDR3 length: 12 residues.

This clone showed up just once. Other DNA sequences from this sample encode an identical CDR3 as well. This sequence joins TRBV10-3 and TRBJ2-3; TRBD2 aligns across 7 bases. The germline V gene has CDR1 ENHRY and CDR2 SYGVKD. The CDR3 is 15 amino acids. V was clipped by 0 bases and J by 0 bases; unmatched bases: 0. The CDR3 DNA reads TGTGCCATCAGTGAGTCTAGCGGGAGCACAGATACGCAGTATTTT. Translation: CAISESSGSTDTQYF.

As regards this clone: The same CDR3 also results from other DNA sequences found in this sample. V and J are TRBV9 and TRBJ2-3; 10 nucleotides agree with TRBD2. The CDR3 extends over 15 amino acids. The germline V gene has CDR1 SGDLS and CDR2 YYNGEE. V lost 3 bases to trimming and J lost 2 bases; unmatched junction nucleotides: 3. Here the CDR3 reads CASSAGLADTDTQYF. DNA for the CDR3: TGTGCCAGCAGCGCTGGACTAGCGGACACAGATACGCAGTATTTT. The full variable domain, rest sourced from reference TRBV9 and TRBJ2-3, is DSGVTQTPKHLITATGQRVTLRCSPRSGDLSVYWYQQSLDQGLQFLIQYYNGEERAKGNILERFSAQQFPDLHSELNLSSLELGDSALYFCASSAGLADTDTQYFGPGTRLTVL.

The chain couples TRBV27 to TRBJ2-7; possible D gene TRBD2, 6 bases. In germline, CDR1 is MNHEY, CDR2 SMNVEV (reference sequence). This CDR3 comprises 15 residues. V lost 3 bases to trimming and J lost 5 bases, with 17 bases between them. CDR3 residues: CASSLGLTSLHEQYF. For the CDR3, the DNA is TGTGCCAGCAGTTTGGGGTTGACTAGTTTACACGAGCAGTACTTC.

The chain employs TRBV28 and TRBJ2-7; 9 bases line up with TRBD2. The length of the CDR3 is 16 residues. The germline V gene encodes CDR1 MDHEN and CDR2 SYDVKM. V dropped 4 bases and J dropped 0; count of bases not matched to a gene: 7. The CDR3: CASSSEREAPSYEQYF. The CDR3 DNA follows: TGTGCCAGCAGTTCCGAGCGGGAGGCCCCCTCCTACGAGCAGTACTTC.

V usage is TRBV4-1 and J usage is TRBJ2-7, with a tentative D call TRBD2 (5 bases). The CDR3 consists of 15 residues. Germline loops: CDR1 MGHRA, CDR2 YSYEKL. Trimming took off 4 bases at V and 2 bases at J, with 15 bases between the two ends. Written as DNA, the CDR3 is TGCGCCAGCAGCCCCCTCTCCGAGGGAACCTACGAGCAGTACTTC. Translation: CASSPLSEGTYEQYF.

This chain connects TRBV9 to TRBJ2-5; D possibly corresponds to TRBD1 (5 bases). The CDR3 length is 15 residues. Germline CDR1 is SGDLS and CDR2 is YYNGEE. Trimming took 0 bases from V and 5 from J, leaving 14 bases between them. CDR3 in amino acids: CASSVVQGGEETQYF. In nucleotides, the CDR3 is TGTGCCAGCAGCGTAGTGCAGGGTGGTGAGGAGACCCAGTACTTC. The full variable domain, in which reference TRBV9 and TRBJ2-5 provide the parts outside the CDR3, is DSGVTQTPKHLITATGQRVTLRCSPRSGDLSVYWYQQSLDQGLQFLIQYYNGEERAKGNILERFSAQQFPDLHSELNLSSLELGDSALYFCASSVVQGGEETQYFGPGTRLLVL.

Comment on this clone: Additional DNA sequences in this sample encode the identical CDR3. The chain recombines TRBV6-5 with TRBJ2-2, with 7 bases matching TRBD1. J lost 1 base, V lost 0 bases, and 2 bases had no gene match. The CDR3 is made up of 16 amino acids. Germline V lookup: CDR1 MNHEY, CDR2 SVGAGI. DNA of the CDR3: TGTGCCAGCAGTTACTCTACAGGGGAGAACACCGGGGAGCTGTTTTTT. Translating gives CASSYSTGENTGELFF.

The count of this clone is one. This rearrangement joins TRBV28 to TRBJ2-7, with D perhaps assigned TRBD1 or TRBD2 (7 bases each). This CDR3 spans 12 amino acids. The germline V gene has CDR1 MDHEN and CDR2 SYDVKM. Between the trimmed V and J ends, which lost 6 bases and 6 bases, there was a span of 12 bases. The CDR3 bases are TGTGCCAGCAGGCAGGGGGGGCGCGAGCAGTACTTC. It yields the protein CASRQGGREQYF.